The clone carrying this TCR beta chain was found many times. These data originate in a study of blood T cell repertoires in COVID-19. Trimming removed 2 bases from V and 7 bases from J, with 8 bases in between. Germline CDR1 and CDR2: MNHEY and SVGAGI. The CDR3 totals 12 residues. The data were produced by immunoSEQ multiplex PCR, yet TCRdb's version contains in-frame clones alone and is incomplete. This table holds around 400,000 clones, around four fifths found once. Participant ages covered roughly 18 to 89 years across around 25 US areas. What the recovered Cohort 3 donors had was two negative PCRs, clearance, or symptom resolution.

The chain couples TRBV6-5 to TRBJ1-2; D is possibly TRBD1 (5 bases). This receptor was identified in a woman aged 45-65 years who had recovered from COVID-19. The sample consisted of PBMCs or T cells enriched from blood (not recorded which). DNA for the CDR3: TGTGCCAGCAGTTACAGGGGCTCTGGCTACACCTTC. Protein sequence: CASSYRGSGYTF.